The clone carrying this T cell receptor beta chain showed up just once. Time point: recipient sample about 28 days before transplant, after cytoreduction. Germline CDR1 is SGDLS and CDR2 is YYNGEE. Trimming removed 0 bases from V and 5 bases from J; junction bases left unmatched: 7. The CDR3 totals 16 residues. This entry belongs to a study of T cell clonotyping in hematopoietic cell transplantation. In the study overall: Recipient samples before transplant were obtained post-cytoreduction.

Profiling relied on immunoSEQ multiplex PCR, and the TCRdb table lists in-frame clones only, not all of them. The table shows roughly 40,000 clones, with 85% occurring only once. The chain links TRBV9 to TRBJ2-2; TRBD2 matches at 7 bases. This sample comprised peripheral blood mononuclear cells, obtained before stem cell transplant. The sequence was obtained from a man aged 55 to 69 with acute myeloid leukemia. Some clones in this sample may be carry-over from other donors' samples. For the CDR3, the DNA is TGTGCCAGCAGCGTAGCGGGGGACTACATTACCGGGGAGCTGTTTTTT. Its translation: CASSVAGDYITGELFF. Variable domain in full (rest from reference TRBV9 and TRBJ2-2): DSGVTQTPKHLITATGQRVTLRCSPRSGDLSVYWYQQSLDQGLQFLIQYYNGEERAKGNILERFSAQQFPDLHSELNLSSLELGDSALYFCASSVAGDYITGELFFGEGSRLTVL.